Included here is one TCR beta chain sequence, with context. The sample is drawn from a study of blood T cell repertoires in COVID-19. Across the study: Some COVID-19 samples were acute and others convalescent; all came from the United States, Italy and Spain. In each case, the material was cDNA or gDNA derived from T cells, B-cell-depleted T cells, or PBMCs.

Methods used by the authors: Amplification of reference gene primers provided the estimated nucleated cell counts. Method: immunoSEQ multiplex PCR; TCRdb's copy keeps in-frame clones and lacks some. The V and J calls and clone size come from that table; D and trimming were worked out from the DNA. The table records roughly 260,000 clones, about 85% of them present only once. The J segment lost 2 bases and the V segment lost 9 bases, leaving 9 bases of the junction unmatched. CDR3 length equals 15 residues. The V gene's germline CDR1 is LNHDA and CDR2 SQIVND (reference sequence). The receptor comes from a woman between 50 and 59 years old who had recovered from COVID-19. Sequences were obtained from peripheral blood. The chain combines TRBV19 with TRBJ2-1, with 8 bases aligning to TRBD2. The CDR3: CARRGLAGTYNEQFF. The CDR3 DNA sequence: TGTGCCAGGAGGGGGTTAGCGGGAACCTACAATGAGCAGTTCTTC. The full variable domain, in which reference TRBV19 and TRBJ2-1 provide the parts outside the CDR3, is DGGITQSPKYLFRKEGQNVTLSCEQNLNHDAMYWYRQDPGQGLRLIYYSQIVNDFQKGDIAEGYSVSREKKESFPLTVTSAQKNPTAFYLCARRGLAGTYNEQFFGPGTRLTVL.